The T cell receptor beta chain under discussion was sequenced for a study of beta chain features in type 1 diabetes. Points from the study as a whole: Patients showed naive, central memory and Treg TCRB repertoires that appeared more similar than those of healthy donors.

Of note for this clone: Antigen specificity is unknown. The identical CDR3 is also encoded by other nucleotide sequences in the sample.

The whole isolated RNA underwent reverse transcription, so sequencing captured expressed TCRB transcripts. Method: immunoSEQ multiplex PCR; TCRdb's copy keeps in-frame clones and lacks some. Of fewer than 500,000 clones in the sample, 11% to 15% were seen once. CDR3 length: 14 residues. Germline V gene lookup returns CDR1 SGHTA and CDR2 FQGNSA. The ends lost 5 bases at V and 1 base at J; junction bases unmatched: 3. Donors underwent one heparinised blood draw, around 120 mL on average. Staining for CD45RO/CCR7/CD25/CD127/CD95/CD27 allowed sorting of CD4+ naive, central memory, regulatory and stem cell-like memory cells.

Sequencing used naive CD4+ T cells from blood. The receptor was derived from a man aged 30-40 years in good health. The chain uses TRBV7-2 and TRBJ2-7; 9 nucleotides line up with TRBD1. The CDR3 loop is CASSLDRGSYEQYV. CDR3 DNA: TGTGCCAGCAGCCTGGACAGGGGATCCTACGAGCAGTACGTC.